This T cell receptor (beta chain) appears in the sequencing data of a study of cytomegalovirus exposure and HLA in healthy donors. The PCR contained 60 Vbeta and 13 Jbeta primers. Generated by immunoSEQ multiplex PCR, the TCRdb table keeps only in-frame clones and is missing some. The listing contains 200,000 to 250,000 clones. The length of the CDR3 is 12 residues. Trimming removed 8 bases from V and 4 bases from J, with 11 bases in between. CDR1 MDHEN and CDR2 SYDVKM come from the germline V gene. This sequence was found in a woman in her twenties or thirties in good health and CMV-seropositive. The chain uses TRBV28 and TRBJ1-1; a weak D match, TRBD1 (5 bases). The sample comprised PBMCs. In DNA, the CDR3 is TGTGCCAGCTTGACCGGGGGCACTGAAGCTTTCTTT. This translates into CASLTGGTEAFF.